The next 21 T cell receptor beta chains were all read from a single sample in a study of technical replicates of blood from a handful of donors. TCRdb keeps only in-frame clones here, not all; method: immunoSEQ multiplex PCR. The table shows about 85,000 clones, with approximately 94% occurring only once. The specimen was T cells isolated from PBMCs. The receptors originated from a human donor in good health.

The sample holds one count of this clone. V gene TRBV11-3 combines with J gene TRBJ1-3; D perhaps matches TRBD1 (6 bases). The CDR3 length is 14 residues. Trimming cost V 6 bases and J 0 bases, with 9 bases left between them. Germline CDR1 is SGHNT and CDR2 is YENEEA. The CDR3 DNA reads TGTGCCAGCAGAATAGGGGGCTCTGGAAACACCATATATTTT. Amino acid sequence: CASRIGGSGNTIYF.

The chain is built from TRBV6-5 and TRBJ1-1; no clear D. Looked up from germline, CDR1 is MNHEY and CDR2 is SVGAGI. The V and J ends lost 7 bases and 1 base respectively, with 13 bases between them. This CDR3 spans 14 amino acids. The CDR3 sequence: CASTDRGSNTEAFF. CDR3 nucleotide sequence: TGTGCCAGCACCGACCGAGGATCGAACACTGAAGCTTTCTTT.

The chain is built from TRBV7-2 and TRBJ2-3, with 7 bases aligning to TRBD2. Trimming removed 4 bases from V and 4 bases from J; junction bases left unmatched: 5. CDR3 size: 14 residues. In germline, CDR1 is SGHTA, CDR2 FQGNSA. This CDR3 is CASSSRLAADTQYF. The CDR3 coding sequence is TGTGCCAGCAGCTCGCGACTAGCCGCAGATACGCAGTATTTT.

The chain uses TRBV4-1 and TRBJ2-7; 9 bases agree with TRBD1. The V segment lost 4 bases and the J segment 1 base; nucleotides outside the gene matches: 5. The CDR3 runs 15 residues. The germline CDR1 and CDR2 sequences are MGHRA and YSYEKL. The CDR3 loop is CASSPGQGGSYEQYF. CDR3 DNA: TGCGCCAGCAGCCCGGGACAGGGAGGGTCCTACGAGCAGTACTTC.

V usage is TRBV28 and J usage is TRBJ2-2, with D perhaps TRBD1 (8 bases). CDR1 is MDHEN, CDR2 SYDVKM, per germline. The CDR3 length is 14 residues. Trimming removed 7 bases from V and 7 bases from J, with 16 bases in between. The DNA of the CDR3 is TGTGCCAGCAAAGCGGGACAGGACAGCGGGGAGCTGTTTTTT. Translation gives CASKAGQDSGELFF.

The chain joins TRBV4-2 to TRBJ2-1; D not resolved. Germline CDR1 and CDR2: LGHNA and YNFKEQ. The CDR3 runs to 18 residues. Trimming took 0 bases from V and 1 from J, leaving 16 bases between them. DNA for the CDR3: TGTGCCAGCAGCCAAGATTTTGCGACTTCCTGGTCCTACAATGAGCAGTTCTTC. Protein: CASSQDFATSWSYNEQFF.

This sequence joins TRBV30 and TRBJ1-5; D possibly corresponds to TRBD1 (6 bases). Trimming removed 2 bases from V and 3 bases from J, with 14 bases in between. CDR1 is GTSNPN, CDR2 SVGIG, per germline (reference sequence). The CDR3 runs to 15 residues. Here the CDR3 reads CAWSRGQNSNQPQHF. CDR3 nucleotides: TGTGCCTGGAGTAGAGGACAGAATTCCAATCAGCCCCAGCATTTT.

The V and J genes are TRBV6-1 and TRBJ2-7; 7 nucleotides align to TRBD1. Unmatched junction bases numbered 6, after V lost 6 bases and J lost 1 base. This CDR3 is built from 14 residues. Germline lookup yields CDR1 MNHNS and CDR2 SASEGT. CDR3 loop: CASSVQGRSYEQYF. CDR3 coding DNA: TGTGCCAGCAGCGTACAGGGGAGATCCTACGAGCAGTACTTC.

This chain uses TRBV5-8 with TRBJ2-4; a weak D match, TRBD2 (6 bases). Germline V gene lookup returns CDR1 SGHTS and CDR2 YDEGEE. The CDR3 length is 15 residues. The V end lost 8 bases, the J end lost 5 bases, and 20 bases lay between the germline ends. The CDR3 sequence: CASSREMGTENIQYF. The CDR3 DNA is TGTGCCAGTTCACGGGAGATGGGGACCGAAAACATTCAGTACTTC.

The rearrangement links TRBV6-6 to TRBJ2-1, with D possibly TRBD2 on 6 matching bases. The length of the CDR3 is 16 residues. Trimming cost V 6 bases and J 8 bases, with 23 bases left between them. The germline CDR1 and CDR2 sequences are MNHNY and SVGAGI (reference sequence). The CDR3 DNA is TGTGCCAGCAGCCACCAGGACTACCGCGGGGTTGATGAGCAGTTCTTC. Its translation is CASSHQDYRGVDEQFF.

CDR3 coding DNA: TGTGCCAGCTCACCCGGACAGGCGAGGGAAAAACTGTTTTTT. Its protein product is CASSPGQAREKLFF. This chain joins TRBV18 and TRBJ1-4, with 7 bases aligning to TRBD1. V was clipped by 3 bases and J by 8 bases; unmatched bases: 6. CDR1 is KGHSH, CDR2 LQKENI, per germline. The CDR3 is made up of 14 amino acids.

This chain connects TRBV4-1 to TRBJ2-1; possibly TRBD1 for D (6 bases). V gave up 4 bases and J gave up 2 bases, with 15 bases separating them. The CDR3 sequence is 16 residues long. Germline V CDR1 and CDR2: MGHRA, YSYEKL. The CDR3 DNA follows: TGCGCCAGCAGCCCCCACGCAGGGGCCCCCTACAATGAGCAGTTCTTC. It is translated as CASSPHAGAPYNEQFF.

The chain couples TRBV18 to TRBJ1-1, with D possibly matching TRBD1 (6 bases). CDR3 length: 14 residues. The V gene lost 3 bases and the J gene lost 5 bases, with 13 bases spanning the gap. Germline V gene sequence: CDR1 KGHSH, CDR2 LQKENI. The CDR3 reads CASSPTGKETEAFF. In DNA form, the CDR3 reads TGTGCCAGCTCACCTACAGGGAAAGAGACTGAAGCTTTCTTT. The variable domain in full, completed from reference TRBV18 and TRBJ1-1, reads NAGVMQNPRHLVRRRGQEARLRCSPMKGHSHVYWYRQLPEEGLKFMVYLQKENIIDESGMPKERFSAEFPKEGPSILRIQQVVRGDSAAYFCASSPTGKETEAFFGQGTRLTVV.

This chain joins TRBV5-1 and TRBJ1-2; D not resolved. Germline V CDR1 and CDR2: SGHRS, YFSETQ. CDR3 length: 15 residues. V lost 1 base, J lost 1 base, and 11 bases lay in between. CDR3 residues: CASSLLTGFNYGYTF. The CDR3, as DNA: TGCGCCAGCAGCTTGTTAACGGGATTTAACTATGGCTACACCTTC. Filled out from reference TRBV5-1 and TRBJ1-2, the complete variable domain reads KAGVTQTPRYLIKTRGQQVTLSCSPISGHRSVSWYQQTPGQGLQFLFEYFSETQRNKGNFPGRFSGRQFSNSRSEMNVSTLELGDSALYLCASSLLTGFNYGYTFGSGTRLTVV.

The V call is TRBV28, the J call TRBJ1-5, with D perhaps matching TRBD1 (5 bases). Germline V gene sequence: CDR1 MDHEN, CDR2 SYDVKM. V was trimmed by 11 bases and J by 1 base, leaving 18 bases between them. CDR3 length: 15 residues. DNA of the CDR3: TGTGCCGCCACGACCGACGGGGGGAGCAATCAGCCCCAGCATTTT. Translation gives CAATTDGGSNQPQHF.

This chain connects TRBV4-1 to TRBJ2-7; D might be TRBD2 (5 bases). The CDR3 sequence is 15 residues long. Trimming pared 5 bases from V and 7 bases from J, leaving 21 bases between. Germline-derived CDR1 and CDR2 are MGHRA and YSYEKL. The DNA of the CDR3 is TGCGCCAGCAGCGACCCGGGCACTAGGATGGGGGAGCAGTACTTC. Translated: CASSDPGTRMGEQYF.

CDR3 region: CASGLRVQDGYTF. The CDR3 region has the DNA TGTGCCAGTGGTCTGAGGGTACAAGATGGCTACACCTTC. The chain employs TRBV10-3 and TRBJ1-2; D is uncertain. Trimming stripped 10 bases from V and 6 bases from J, with 18 bases between. CDR3 size: 13 residues. In germline, CDR1 is ENHRY, CDR2 SYGVKD.

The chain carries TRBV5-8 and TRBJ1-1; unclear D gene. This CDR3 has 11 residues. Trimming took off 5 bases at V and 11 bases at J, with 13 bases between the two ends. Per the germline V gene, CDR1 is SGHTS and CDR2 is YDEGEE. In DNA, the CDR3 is TGTGCCAGCAGTTTCGACTCCTCTGCTTTCTTT. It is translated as CASSFDSSAFF.

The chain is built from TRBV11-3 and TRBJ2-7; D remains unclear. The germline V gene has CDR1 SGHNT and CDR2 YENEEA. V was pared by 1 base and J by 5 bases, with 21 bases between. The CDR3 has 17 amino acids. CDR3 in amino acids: CASSLGSIVDVSHEQYF. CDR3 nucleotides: TGTGCCAGCAGCTTAGGCTCCATAGTCGATGTGTCCCACGAGCAGTACTTC.

The CDR3 coding sequence is TGCGCCAGCAGCCACGAACGGACAGGGGCCTACGAGCAGTACTTC. This sequence encodes CASSHERTGAYEQYF. The genes are TRBV4-1 and TRBJ2-7; TRBD1 matches at 9 bases. This CDR3 has 15 amino acids. Trimming took 3 bases from V and 2 from J; bases not matched to a gene: 5. CDR1 is MGHRA and CDR2 is YSYEKL in the germline V gene.

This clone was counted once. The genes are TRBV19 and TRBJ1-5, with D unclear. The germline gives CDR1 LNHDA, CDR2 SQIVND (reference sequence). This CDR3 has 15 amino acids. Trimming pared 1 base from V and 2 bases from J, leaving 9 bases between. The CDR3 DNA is TGTGCCAGTAGTATAGGACATACAGGCAATCAGCCCCAGCATTTT. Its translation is CASSIGHTGNQPQHF.